Shown below are 10 T cell receptor beta chains from a single sample sequenced in a study of human T cells and chemical hapten exposure. In TCRdb, the RACE reads were re-called with MiXCR into one record per CDR3 protein. The sample shows about 160,000 distinct CDR3 sequences, roughly 26% of them seen only once. Time point specified: patch test 3, about 24 weeks after DPC sensitization. Treatment meaning: therapeutic diphenylcyclopropenone sensitization with weekly scalp DPC. Sequencing was performed on whole blood, taken in connection with sensitization to the hapten diphenylcyclopropenone (DPC). These receptors were obtained from a woman aged 18-30 years with alopecia areata. Some clones in this sample may be carry-over from other donors' samples.

This clonotype appeared many times. This chain connects TRBV29-1 to TRBJ2-5; the D is unclear. The CDR3 is 11 residues long. Germline V gene lookup returns CDR1 SQVTM and CDR2 ANQGSEA. Trimming took 2 bases from V and 6 from J, leaving 7 bases between them. The CDR3 nucleotides read TGCAGCGTTGAACCCGGGCAGACCCAGTACTTC. Translating gives CSVEPGQTQYF.

This clonotype was counted only a few times. V is TRBV7-8 and J is TRBJ2-5, with 7 bases aligning to TRBD1. Looked up from germline, CDR1 is SGHVS and CDR2 is FQNEAQ. V shed 2 bases and J 3 bases; nucleotides not matched to a gene: 3. The CDR3 has 14 residues. The CDR3 spells CASSLTGQKETQYF. In DNA form, the CDR3 reads TGTGCCAGCAGCTTAACGGGACAGAAAGAGACCCAGTACTTC.

In its sample, this clonotype was seen a few times. The rearrangement joins TRBV6-2 or TRBV6-3 to TRBJ2-5, with D maybe TRBD1 (5 bases). Trimming pared 4 bases from V and 2 bases from J, leaving 23 bases between. Germline values: CDR1 MNHEY, CDR2 SVGEGT. The CDR3 is made up of 18 amino acids. CDR3 region: CASSSPLTIGVSQETQYF. Here the CDR3 DNA reads TGTGCCAGCAGTTCACCTTTAACTATAGGGGTCTCACAAGAGACCCAGTACTTC.

In its sample, this clonotype was seen a few times. This rearrangement joins TRBV29-1 to TRBJ1-5; D not certain. The germline gives CDR1 SQVTM, CDR2 ANQGSEA. The CDR3 covers 17 residues. V was shortened by 0 bases and J by 3 bases, with 18 bases between the two germline ends. The chain's CDR3 is CSVEDKIGKAYNQPQHF. The DNA for the CDR3 is TGCAGCGTTGAAGATAAAATTGGCAAGGCCTACAATCAGCCCCAGCATTTT.

This chain joins TRBV4-2 and TRBJ1-1; possibly TRBD1 for D (5 bases). V gave up 2 bases and J gave up 1 base, with 17 bases separating them. Germline V gene data show CDR1 as LGHNA and CDR2 as YNFKEQ. This CDR3 contains 17 residues. As DNA, the CDR3 is TGTGCCAGCAGCCAAAGACTCGGCGGGGGAAAGAACACTGAAGCTTTCTTT. Protein: CASSQRLGGGKNTEAFF.

This clonotype appeared many times. As DNA, the CDR3 is TGTGCCAGCAGCGAACAAGAGACCCAGTACTTC. Translation: CASSEQETQYF. The gene calls are TRBV7-2 and TRBJ2-5; D is undetermined. Germline CDR1 reads SGHTA; CDR2 reads FQGNSA. Trimming pared 5 bases from V and 2 bases from J, leaving 3 bases between. CDR3 length equals 11 residues.

Only a few counts were recorded for this clonotype. This rearrangement joins TRBV4-3 to TRBJ2-1, with D tentatively TRBD1 or TRBD2 (6 bases each). There are 11 residues in the CDR3. Germline CDR1 reads LGHNA; CDR2 reads YSLEER. Between the trimmed V and J ends, which lost 5 bases and 9 bases, there was a span of 8 bases. This CDR3 reads CASSWGAEQFF. CDR3 sequence (DNA): TGCGCCAGCAGCTGGGGGGCTGAGCAGTTCTTC.

This clonotype was recorded many times. The rearrangement joins TRBV4-1 to TRBJ1-4; 8 bases align to TRBD1. Germline trimming cut 1 base from V and 6 bases from J; bases unmatched to any gene: 4. The germline CDR1 and CDR2 sequences are MGHRA and YSYEKL. The CDR3 sequence is 15 residues long. CDR3 sequence: CASSQGAGGHEKLFF. As DNA, the CDR3 is TGCGCCAGCAGCCAAGGGGCAGGGGGCCATGAAAAACTGTTTTTT.

This clonotype was detected once. The V call is TRBV5-5, the J call TRBJ2-1; D unresolved. Germline V gene lookup returns CDR1 SGHKS and CDR2 YYEKEE (reference sequence). V lost 0 bases and J 8 bases, leaving 9 bases between the germline ends. This CDR3 contains 13 residues. The CDR3 DNA is TGTGCCAGCAGCTTGGGACTGGGCGATGAGCAGTTCTTC. Its protein is CASSLGLGDEQFF.

This chain connects TRBV7-2 to TRBJ1-1; D is undetermined. The V and J ends lost 5 bases and 8 bases respectively, with 21 bases between them. Looked up from germline, CDR1 is SGHTA and CDR2 is FQGNSA. CDR3 length: 15 residues. This CDR3 is CASSPLSGVPVEAFF. In DNA form, the CDR3 reads TGTGCCAGCAGCCCCCTTTCCGGGGTACCGGTAGAAGCTTTCTTT.